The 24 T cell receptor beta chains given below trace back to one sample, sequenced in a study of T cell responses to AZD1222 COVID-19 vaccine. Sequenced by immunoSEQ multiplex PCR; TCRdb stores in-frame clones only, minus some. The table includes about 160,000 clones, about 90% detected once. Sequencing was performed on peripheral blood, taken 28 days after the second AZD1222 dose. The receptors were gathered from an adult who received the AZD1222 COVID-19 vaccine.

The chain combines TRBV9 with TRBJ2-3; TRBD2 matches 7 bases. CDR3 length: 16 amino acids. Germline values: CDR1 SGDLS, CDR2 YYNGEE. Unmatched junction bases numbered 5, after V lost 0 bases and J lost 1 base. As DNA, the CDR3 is TGTGCCAGCAGCGTAGTAGATGGGGGGGGCACAGATACGCAGTATTTT. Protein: CASSVVDGGGTDTQYF.

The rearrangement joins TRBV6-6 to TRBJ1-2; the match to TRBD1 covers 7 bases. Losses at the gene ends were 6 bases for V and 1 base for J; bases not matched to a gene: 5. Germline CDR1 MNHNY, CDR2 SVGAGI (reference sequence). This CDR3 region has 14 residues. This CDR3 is CASRTGQDNYGYTF. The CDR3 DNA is TGTGCCAGCAGAACAGGACAGGATAACTATGGCTACACCTTC.

Here the CDR3 reads CASMGRGLEDTQYF. DNA of the CDR3: TGTGCCAGTATGGGCAGGGGGCTTGAAGATACGCAGTATTTT. This chain connects TRBV19 to TRBJ2-3; TRBD1 aligns across 8 bases. Germline V gives CDR1 LNHDA, CDR2 SQIVND (reference sequence). The CDR3 sequence is 14 residues long. The V segment lost 7 bases and the J segment 5 bases; nucleotides outside the gene matches: 8.

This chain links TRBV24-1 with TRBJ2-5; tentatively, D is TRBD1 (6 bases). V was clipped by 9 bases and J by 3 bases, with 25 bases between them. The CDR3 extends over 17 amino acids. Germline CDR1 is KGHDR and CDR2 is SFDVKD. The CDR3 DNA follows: TGTGCCACCGCATTGGGGGCGAGGATACCTCCCGAAGAGACCCAGTACTTC. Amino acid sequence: CATALGARIPPEETQYF.

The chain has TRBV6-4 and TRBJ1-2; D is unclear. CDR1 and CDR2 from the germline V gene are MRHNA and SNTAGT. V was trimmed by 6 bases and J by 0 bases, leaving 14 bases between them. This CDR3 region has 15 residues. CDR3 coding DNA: TGTGCCAGCAGCCGGGAAAAGGGTCCTAACTATGGCTACACCTTC. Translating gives CASSREKGPNYGYTF.

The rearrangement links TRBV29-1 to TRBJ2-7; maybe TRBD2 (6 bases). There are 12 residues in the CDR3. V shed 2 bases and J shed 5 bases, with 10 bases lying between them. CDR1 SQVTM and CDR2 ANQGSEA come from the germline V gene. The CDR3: CSVESGANEQYF. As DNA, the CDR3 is TGCAGCGTTGAATCGGGAGCAAACGAGCAGTACTTC.

The CDR3, as DNA: TGTGCCACCAGTCCGACAGGGGGTCGCAATCAGCCCCAGCATTTT. Amino acids: CATSPTGGRNQPQHF. The V call is TRBV24-1, the J call TRBJ1-5, with 9 bases lining up with TRBD1. Germline V gene sequence: CDR1 KGHDR, CDR2 SFDVKD. V lost 6 bases to trimming and J lost 2 bases; unmatched junction nucleotides: 4. The CDR3 runs to 15 residues.

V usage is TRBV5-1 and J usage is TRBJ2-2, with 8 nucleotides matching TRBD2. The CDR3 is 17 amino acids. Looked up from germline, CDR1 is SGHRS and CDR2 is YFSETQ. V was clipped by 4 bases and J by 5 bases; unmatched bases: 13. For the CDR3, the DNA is TGCGCCAGCAGCCCTGGCCCTTCGGGGGGGATGACCGGGGAGCTGTTTTTT. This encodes CASSPGPSGGMTGELFF.

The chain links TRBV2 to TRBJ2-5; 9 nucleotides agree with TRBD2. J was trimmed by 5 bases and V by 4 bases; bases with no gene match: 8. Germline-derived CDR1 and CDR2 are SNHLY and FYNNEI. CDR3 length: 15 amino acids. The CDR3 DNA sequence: TGTGCCAGCAGTGTCCAGCGGGGGGTTGGGGAGACCCAGTACTTC. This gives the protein CASSVQRGVGETQYF.

This CDR3 reads CATSRDRTGVYTGELFF. CDR3 DNA sequence: TGTGCCACCAGCAGAGATCGGACAGGGGTGTACACCGGGGAGCTGTTTTTT. The chain uses TRBV15 and TRBJ2-2; 9 bases fit TRBD1. With 0 bases clipped from V and 3 bases from J, the junction kept 5 bases outside the gene matches. The CDR3 is made up of 17 amino acids. Germline lookup yields CDR1 LNHNV and CDR2 YYDKDF (reference sequence).

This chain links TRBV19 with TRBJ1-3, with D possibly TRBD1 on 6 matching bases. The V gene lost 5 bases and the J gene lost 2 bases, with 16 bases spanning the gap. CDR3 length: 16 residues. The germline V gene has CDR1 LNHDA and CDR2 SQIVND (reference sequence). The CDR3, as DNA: TGTGCCAGTAGTTCGATCCGGGACAAAGCTGGAAACACCATATATTTT. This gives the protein CASSSIRDKAGNTIYF.

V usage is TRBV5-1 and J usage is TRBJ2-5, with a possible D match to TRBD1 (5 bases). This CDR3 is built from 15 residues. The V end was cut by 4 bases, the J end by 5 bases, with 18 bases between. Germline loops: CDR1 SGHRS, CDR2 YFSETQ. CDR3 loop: CASSARAGPGETQYF. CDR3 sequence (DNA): TGCGCCAGCAGCGCTCGGGCAGGGCCCGGGGAGACCCAGTACTTC.

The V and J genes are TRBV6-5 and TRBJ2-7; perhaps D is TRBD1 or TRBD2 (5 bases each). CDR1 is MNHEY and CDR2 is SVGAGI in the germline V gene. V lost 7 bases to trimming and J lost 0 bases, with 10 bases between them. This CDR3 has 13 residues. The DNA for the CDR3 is TGTGCCAGCAACCAGGGACCCTCCTACGAGCAGTACTTC. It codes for CASNQGPSYEQYF.

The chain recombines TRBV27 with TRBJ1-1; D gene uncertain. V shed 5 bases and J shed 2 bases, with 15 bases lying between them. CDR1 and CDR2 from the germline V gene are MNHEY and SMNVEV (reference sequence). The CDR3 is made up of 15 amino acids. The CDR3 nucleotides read TGTGCCAGCAGTCTCCTATGGACGGGAAACACTGAAGCTTTCTTT. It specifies CASSLLWTGNTEAFF.

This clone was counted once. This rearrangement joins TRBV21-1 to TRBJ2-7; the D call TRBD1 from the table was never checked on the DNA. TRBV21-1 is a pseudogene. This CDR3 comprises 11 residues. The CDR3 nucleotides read TGTGCCAGAGGACACAACTACGAGCAGTACTTC. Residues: CARGHNYEQYF.

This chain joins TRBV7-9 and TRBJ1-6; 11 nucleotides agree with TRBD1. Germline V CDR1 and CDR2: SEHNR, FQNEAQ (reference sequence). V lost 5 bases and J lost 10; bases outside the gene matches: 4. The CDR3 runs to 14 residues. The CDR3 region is CASSRTGGGSPLHF. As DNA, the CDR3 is TGTGCCAGCAGCCGGACAGGGGGCGGGTCACCCCTCCACTTT.

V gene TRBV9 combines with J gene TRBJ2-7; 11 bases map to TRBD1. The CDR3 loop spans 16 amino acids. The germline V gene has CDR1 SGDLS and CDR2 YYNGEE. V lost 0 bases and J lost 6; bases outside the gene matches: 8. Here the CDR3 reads CASSVAPGQGVSEQYF. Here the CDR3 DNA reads TGTGCCAGCAGCGTAGCTCCGGGACAGGGGGTGTCCGAGCAGTACTTC.

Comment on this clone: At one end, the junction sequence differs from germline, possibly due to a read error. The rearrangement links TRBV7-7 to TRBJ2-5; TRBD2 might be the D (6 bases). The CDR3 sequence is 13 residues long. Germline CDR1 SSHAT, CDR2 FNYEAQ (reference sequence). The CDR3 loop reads CASSFGGVETQYF. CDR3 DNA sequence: TGTGCTAGCAGCTTTGGAGGGGTAGAGACCCAGTACTTC.

CDR3 in DNA: TGCAGCGTTGATACCAGCGGGACCTTCTCTGAGCAGTTCTTC. Its translation: CSVDTSGTFSEQFF. The chain is built from TRBV29-1 and TRBJ2-1, with TRBD2 matching 7 bases. V lost 3 bases and J lost 9; bases outside the gene matches: 11. This CDR3 has 14 residues. CDR1 SQVTM and CDR2 ANQGSEA come from the germline V gene.

CDR3 sequence (DNA): TGTGCCAGCAGCCTATCTTTGGAGGTCGGAAACACCATATATTTT. Protein: CASSLSLEVGNTIYF. This chain links TRBV4-2 with TRBJ1-3; no definite D call. This CDR3 is 15 amino acids long. Germline CDR1 reads LGHNA; CDR2 reads YNFKEQ. Deletions cut 4 bases from V and 4 bases from J, with 14 bases between.

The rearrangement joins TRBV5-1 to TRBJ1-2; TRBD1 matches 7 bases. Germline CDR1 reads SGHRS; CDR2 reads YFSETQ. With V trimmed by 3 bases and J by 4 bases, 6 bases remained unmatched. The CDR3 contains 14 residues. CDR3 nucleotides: TGCGCCAGCAGCTCTCAAGGGGACAGCTATGGCTACACCTTC. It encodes CASSSQGDSYGYTF.

The CDR3 DNA reads TGTGCCAGCAGTTCCCAGGGGGCCATGGGTCAGCCCCAGCATTTT. It encodes CASSSQGAMGQPQHF. The chain uses TRBV6-5 and TRBJ1-5; 8 bases line up with TRBD1. The V segment lost 4 bases and the J segment 6 bases; nucleotides outside the gene matches: 8. CDR1 MNHEY and CDR2 SVGAGI come from the germline V gene. This CDR3 has 15 amino acids.

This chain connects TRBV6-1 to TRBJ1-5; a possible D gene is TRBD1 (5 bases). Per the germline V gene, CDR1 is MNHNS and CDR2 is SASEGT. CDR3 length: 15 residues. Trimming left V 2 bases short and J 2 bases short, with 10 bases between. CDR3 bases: TGTGCCAGCAGTGAAATGTCCAGGGGCAATCAGCCCCAGCATTTT. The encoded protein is CASSEMSRGNQPQHF.

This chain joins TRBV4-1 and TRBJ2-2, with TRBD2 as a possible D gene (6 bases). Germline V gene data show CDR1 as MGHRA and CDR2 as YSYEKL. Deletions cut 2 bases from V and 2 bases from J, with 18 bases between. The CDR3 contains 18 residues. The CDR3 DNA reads TGCGCCAGCAGCCAACCCGCCAGGGTAGCGGACAACACCGGGGAGCTGTTTTTT. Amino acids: CASSQPARVADNTGELFF.